Described below is a single T cell receptor (beta chain) sequence and its context. The antigen is undetermined. Produced via immunoSEQ multiplex PCR; TCRdb's table is partial and in-frame only. The data contain about 120,000 clones, 85% to 90% of them singletons. The source of the sample is a study of T cell responses to AZD1222 COVID-19 vaccine. Overall study results and limits: Spike regions recognized by vaccine-associated CD4 TCRs spanned the protein, led by 160-218 and 743-854. Among those given AZD1222, only five to seven were seropositive at baseline. Donors in the cohort were predominantly white British and more often female, and clonal diversity was possibly underestimated. No day 14 peak samples; only post-peak repertoires were characterized.

The CDR3 is 14 residues long. Germline loops: CDR1 SEHNR, CDR2 FQNEAQ (reference sequence). With V trimmed by 10 bases and J by 7 bases, 12 bases remained unmatched. The rearrangement links TRBV7-9 to TRBJ1-3; 8 bases are shared with TRBD1. This clonotype was obtained from an adult in good health. The source was peripheral blood, collected on day 0 of AZD1222 vaccination. CDR3 amino acids: CATPEGQGDNTIYF. CDR3 sequence (DNA): TGTGCCACCCCTGAAGGACAGGGAGATAACACCATATATTTT.